This is a list of T cell receptor beta chains from one sample in a study of blood T cell repertoires in COVID-19. The assay was immunoSEQ multiplex PCR, and TCRdb's table has in-frame clones only and misses some. Here the sample spans about 160,000 clones, approximately 84% being singletons. Sample: peripheral blood. The receptors originated from a man aged 40-49 years who had recovered from COVID-19. The CDR3 runs from the conserved cysteine through the conserved F or W. The D gene is left open where the match is weak. Size tells how often a clone was seen (once, few, many) or the class of an expanded clone, and some rows leave it out.

j_gene: TRBJ1-5
v_gene: TRBV27
d_gene: TRBD1
abundance: NA
CDR3aa: CASSPGTGRNQPQHF
CDR3nt: TGTGCCAGCAGCCCCGGGACAGGTCGCAATCAGCCCCAGCATTTT

j_gene: TRBJ2-7
v_gene: TRBV7-2
d_gene: NA
abundance: NA
CDR3aa: CASSRSGYEQYF
CDR3nt: TGTGCCAGCAGCCGCTCAGGCTACGAGCAGTACTTC

j_gene: TRBJ2-7
v_gene: TRBV28
d_gene: NA
abundance: NA
CDR3aa: CASSLQGQYEQYF
CDR3nt: TGTGCCAGCAGTTTACAGGGGCAGTACGAGCAGTACTTC

j_gene: TRBJ1-1
v_gene: TRBV30
d_gene: NA
abundance: NA
CDR3aa: CATTKQGPVNTEAFF
CDR3nt: TGTGCCACAACAAAACAGGGACCGGTGAACACTGAAGCTTTCTTT

j_gene: TRBJ2-7
v_gene: TRBV4-1
d_gene: NA
abundance: NA
CDR3aa: CASSPKSEGYYEQYF
CDR3nt: TGCGCCAGCAGCCCGAAGTCCGAGGGCTACTACGAGCAGTACTTC

j_gene: TRBJ2-1
v_gene: TRBV20-1
d_gene: TRBD2
abundance: NA
CDR3aa: CSASLKLAGEGEQFF
CDR3nt: TGCAGTGCTAGTTTGAAGCTAGCGGGAGAGGGTGAGCAGTTCTTC

j_gene: TRBJ2-1
v_gene: TRBV19
d_gene: TRBD1
abundance: few
CDR3aa: CASSQRTGGLDAYNEQFF
CDR3nt: TGTGCCAGTAGTCAACGGACAGGGGGCTTAGATGCCTACAATGAGCAGTTCTTC

j_gene: TRBJ2-5
v_gene: TRBV5-4
d_gene: NA
abundance: NA
CDR3aa: CASSLGGVGQETQYF
CDR3nt: TGTGCCAGCAGCTTGGGGGGGGTTGGTCAAGAGACCCAGTACTTC

j_gene: TRBJ1-5
v_gene: TRBV27
d_gene: NA
abundance: NA
CDR3aa: CASSKRGRPQHF
CDR3nt: TGTGCCAGCAGCAAAAGAGGGAGGCCCCAGCATTTT

j_gene: TRBJ2-1
v_gene: TRBV27
d_gene: TRBD2
abundance: once
CDR3aa: CASSGYLAGPNEQFF
CDR3nt: TGTGCCAGCAGTGGTTACCTAGCGGGCCCCAATGAGCAGTTCTTC

j_gene: TRBJ1-1
v_gene: TRBV30
d_gene: NA
abundance: NA
CDR3aa: CAWSRVRNTEAFF
CDR3nt: TGTGCCTGGAGCCGGGTACGGAACACTGAAGCTTTCTTT